This is a list of T cell receptor beta chains from one sample in a study of T-cell memory formation after mild COVID-19. One entry per CDR3 protein, called by TCRdb with MiXCR from the 5' RACE reads. The sample has approximately 400,000 distinct CDR3 sequences; about a sixth are singletons. Source material: PBMCs or a T cell subset sorted from them (not recorded which). Receptors originate from a man younger than 35 who had mild COVID-19 (a few samples of this study predate the infection). Cell type and time point are not known. Both conserved end residues are part of each CDR3. A D gene is named only where the DNA matches it firmly. A row's size may be missing; if present it is once, few, many or a size class.

V,length,D,J,size,CDR3
TRBV28,18,NA,TRBJ1-6,NA,CASSLDWRGTGTGSPLHF
TRBV9,14,NA,TRBJ1-2,NA,CASSPQTTNYGYTF
TRBV12-3/TRBV12-4,14,NA,TRBJ1-6,many,CASSFKGLVSPLHF
TRBV4-1,17,NA,TRBJ1-2,NA,CATSGSLWGFEDYGYTF
TRBV24-1,15,TRBD1,TRBJ2-5,few,CATSEPTGPQETQYF
TRBV11-2,19,TRBD1,TRBJ2-1,many,CASSPNPGQGMGLYNEQFF
TRBV4-3,16,NA,TRBJ1-4,NA,CASSQDLGFRLEKLFF
TRBV29-1,14,NA,TRBJ2-1,few,CSVVKRAGKNEQFF
TRBV21-1,14,NA,TRBJ1-5,few,CASSLIDRNQPQHF
TRBV12-3/TRBV12-4,14,TRBD1,TRBJ1-5,NA,CASSISQQGQPQHF
TRBV12-3/TRBV12-4,13,TRBD2,TRBJ2-1,many,CASSSLAGGSGFF
TRBV5-4,12,NA,TRBJ1-1,NA,CASSSFGGAAFF
TRBV28,11,NA,TRBJ2-7,few,CASSLYDEQYF
TRBV7-8,14,NA,TRBJ1-4,few,CASSPRRLNEKLFF
TRBV10-3,15,NA,TRBJ1-3,few,CAISADPGAGNTIYF
TRBV4-1,15,TRBD2,TRBJ2-7,NA,CASRHTSGSSYEQYF
TRBV29-1,13,TRBD1,TRBJ1-2,NA,CSVEGQGGDGYTF
TRBV7-3,15,TRBD2,TRBJ2-3,few,CASSRAGGTGDTQYF
TRBV15,14,NA,TRBJ2-5,NA,CATSRADEQETKYF
TRBV5-4,19,NA,TRBJ2-3,NA,CASSFGLIERGAITDTQYF
TRBV7-8,14,NA,TRBJ2-1,few,CASSQGGDLNEQFF
TRBV5-1,15,NA,TRBJ1-4,NA,CASSLGPVTAEKLFF
TRBV20-1,14,NA,TRBJ2-6,few,CSASRLSGANVLTF
TRBV6-6,17,NA,TRBJ2-3,few,CASSSRFGGGRTDTQYF
TRBV6-5,13,TRBD1,TRBJ1-2,few,CASGQGAGYGYTF
TRBV14,13,NA,TRBJ2-5,few,CASSQAPQETQYF
TRBV20-1,13,NA,TRBJ1-1,few,CSAEGRLNTEAFF
TRBV7-2,14,NA,TRBJ2-3,NA,CASSLVEGADTQYF
TRBV5-1,14,NA,TRBJ2-2,few,CASSLFGDTGELFF
TRBV7-2,15,NA,TRBJ2-7,NA,CASSLGYQGSYEQYF
TRBV4-1,14,NA,TRBJ1-4,NA,CASSQDGRREKLFF
TRBV5-1,16,TRBD2,TRBJ2-2,NA,CASSWTSGGNTGELFF
TRBV27,18,NA,TRBJ1-1,NA,CASSSLWVAGDMNTEAFF
TRBV7-3,15,TRBD2,TRBJ2-7,few,CASSLTAGGTYEQYF
TRBV5-1,13,NA,TRBJ1-2,NA,CASSRTQVGGYTF
TRBV4-1,14,NA,TRBJ2-7,NA,CASSQGGQGDEQYF
TRBV5-1,15,TRBD1,TRBJ2-3,few,CASRRLTGSTDTQYF
TRBV7-9,15,TRBD1,TRBJ1-2,NA,CASRGTARPADGYTF
TRBV12-3/TRBV12-4,12,NA,TRBJ2-1,NA,CASSWPGGEQFF
TRBV4-1,15,NA,TRBJ1-1,few,CASSQDPRGNTEAFF
TRBV2,13,NA,TRBJ2-4,few,CASTIDGRNIQYF
TRBV29-1,14,TRBD1,TRBJ2-7,NA,CSVVDEGASYEQYF
TRBV7-6,14,TRBD1,TRBJ1-1,NA,CASSQQGRGTEAFF
TRBV20-1,15,NA,TRBJ2-2,NA,CSAPPSGFWDGELFF
TRBV5-1,15,NA,TRBJ2-1,many,CASMARPALYNEQFF
TRBV3-1,14,TRBD2,TRBJ2-5,NA,CASSQTSGGETQYF
TRBV7-3,14,TRBD2,TRBJ2-1,NA,CASSLRAGLDEQFF
TRBV10-2,11,NA,TRBJ2-5,NA,CASSEIETQYF
TRBV12-3/TRBV12-4,16,TRBD2,TRBJ2-5,many,CASSAPSGGAYETQYF
TRBV15,14,NA,TRBJ1-5,few,CATSRDGRPKPQHF
TRBV18,15,TRBD1,TRBJ2-5,few,CASSPRQGPGETQYF
TRBV18,14,TRBD1,TRBJ1-1,few,CASSPPTDRGTAFF
TRBV7-2,14,TRBD1,TRBJ2-2,NA,CASSGQENTGELFF
TRBV12-3/TRBV12-4,15,NA,TRBJ1-2,many,CASSLGSPRGWGYTF